Detailed here is one T cell receptor beta chain. Here immunoSEQ multiplex PCR was the method, and the copy in TCRdb shows in-frame clones only, minus some. The sample carries around 90,000 clones, approximately 86% recorded once. This CDR3 is built from 16 residues. CDR1 and CDR2 (germline): KGHSH, LQKENI. V trimming: 3 bases; J trimming: 5 bases; junction bases outside the gene matches: 7. These data are taken from a study of control samples from healthy donors and cancer patients. The clonotype originates from a man younger than 40 in good health. This chain connects TRBV18 to TRBJ2-5; 12 bases map to TRBD2. Specimen: blood. The CDR3, as DNA: TGTGCCAGCTCACCGCTAGCGGGGGGGGCCGTTGAGACCCAGTACTTC. Translated: CASSPLAGGAVETQYF.